The 6 T cell receptor beta chains below come from one sample, sequenced in a study of OX40 agonist ivuxolimab in advanced cancers. This table comes from immunoSEQ multiplex PCR, and its TCRdb copy is limited to in-frame clones, with some not included. In the table there are about 88,000 clones, more than 75% of which are singletons. The sequences come from CD4+ or CD8+ T cells sorted from blood, collected in a trial of the OX40 agonist ivuxolimab. The source is an adult with an advanced solid tumor such as melanoma, head and neck, liver or kidney cancer.

The J gene is TRBJ2-7, the V gene TRBV27; D ambiguous. V lost 3 bases and J lost 11, with 11 bases in between. This CDR3 is 11 amino acids long. Per the germline V gene, CDR1 is MNHEY and CDR2 is SMNVEV (reference sequence). The CDR3 sequence: CASSLGGPEYF. The CDR3 nucleotides are TGTGCCAGCAGTTTGGGCGGTCCTGAGTACTTC.

CDR3 sequence: CASSTRSLSGANVLTF. Here the CDR3 DNA reads TGTGCCAGTAGTACCAGGTCACTCTCTGGGGCCAACGTCCTGACTTTC. The V and J genes are TRBV19 and TRBJ2-6; D not certain. V lost 4 bases and J lost 0, with 10 bases in between. The CDR3 contains 16 residues. Germline CDR1 reads LNHDA; CDR2 reads SQIVND (reference sequence).

The chain is built from TRBV7-2 and TRBJ2-7, with 10 nucleotides matching TRBD1. The V segment lost 5 bases and the J segment 5 bases; nucleotides outside the gene matches: 6. Germline CDR1 reads SGHTA; CDR2 reads FQGNSA. CDR3 length equals 14 residues. The DNA of the CDR3 is TGTGCCAGCAGCCCCGGGACAGGGGATCACGAGCAGTACTTC. It codes for CASSPGTGDHEQYF.

The count of this clone is one. The gene calls are TRBV7-2 and TRBJ2-3; D remains unclear. CDR1 is SGHTA and CDR2 is FQGNSA in the germline V gene. This CDR3 has 13 amino acids. Trimming removed 5 bases at V and 4 bases at J, with 10 bases between. CDR3 loop: CASSLQTPDTQYF. The CDR3 region has the DNA TGTGCCAGCAGCCTCCAGACTCCAGATACGCAGTATTTT. Full variable domain (rest looked up from reference TRBV7-2 and TRBJ2-3): GAGVSQSPSNKVTEKGKDVELRCDPISGHTALYWYRQSLGQGLEFLIYFQGNSAPDKSGLPSDRFSAERTGGSVSTLTIQRTQQEDSAVYLCASSLQTPDTQYFGPGTRLTVL.

The chain links TRBV5-1 to TRBJ1-4, with a tentative D call TRBD1 (6 bases). The CDR3 sequence is 16 residues long. Trimming stripped 3 bases from V and 1 base from J, with 13 bases between. The V gene's germline CDR1 is SGHRS and CDR2 YFSETQ. Written as DNA, the CDR3 is TGCGCCAGCAGCTCTTACGCCAGGGGAACTAATGAAAAACTGTTTTTT. Amino acid sequence: CASSSYARGTNEKLFF.

The V gene is TRBV29-1, the J gene TRBJ1-2; D remains unclear. Trimming removed 4 bases at V and 2 bases at J, with 2 bases between. Germline CDR1 reads SQVTM; CDR2 reads ANQGSEA. This CDR3 has 10 amino acids. The CDR3 region has the DNA TGCAGCGTTGGGAACTATGGCTACACCTTC. Encoded protein: CSVGNYGYTF.